Presented here are 20 T cell receptor beta chains from one specimen sequenced in a study of Ad26.COV2.S vaccination and SARS-CoV-2 variants. The table came from immunoSEQ multiplex PCR; TCRdb's copy has only in-frame clones and leaves some out. This table holds 380,000 or so clones, approximately 86% found once. As for treatment: some 20 received Ad26.COV2.S at low or high dose, single or two shots; roughly 5 received placebo; per-sample allocation not given. The investigators took samples on day 63 after the first vaccine or placebo injection. Material: peripheral blood, obtained in a trial of Ad26.COV2.S vaccine versus placebo. These receptors were collected from a person between 18 and 65 years old who received the Ad26.COV2.S COVID-19 vaccine or a placebo.

This sequence joins TRBV6-2 or TRBV6-3 and TRBJ1-1; the D gene is possibly TRBD1 (5 bases). This CDR3 has 14 amino acids. Germline V lookup: CDR1 MNHEY, CDR2 SVGEGT. Trimming removed 2 bases from V and 5 bases from J, with 12 bases in between. The CDR3 DNA is TGTGCCAGCAGTTACGGCGGGGCGGGGACTGAAGCTTTCTTT. It yields the protein CASSYGGAGTEAFF.

V is TRBV23-1 and J is TRBJ2-2, with 8 bases aligning to TRBD1. TRBV23-1 is an ORF for which the function is uncertain. V was clipped by 4 bases and J by 5 bases; unmatched bases: 12. The CDR3 extends over 17 amino acids. Written as DNA, the CDR3 is TGCGCCAGCAGTCTAAAAACCTGGACAGGGAAGACCGGGGAGCTGTTTTTT. This sequence encodes CASSLKTWTGKTGELFF.

The chain couples TRBV5-4 to TRBJ1-1; D is possibly TRBD1 (5 bases). Germline values: CDR1 SGHNT, CDR2 YYREEE (reference sequence). CDR3 length equals 14 residues. The V end was cut by 4 bases, the J end by 0 bases, with 10 bases between. The CDR3 DNA follows: TGTGCCAGCAGCCCGGGGGGGATGAACACTGAAGCTTTCTTT. It codes for CASSPGGMNTEAFF.

CDR3 protein: CASSLGTLNEKLFF. The CDR3 DNA is TGTGCCAGCAGCTTGGGGACACTTAATGAAAAACTGTTTTTT. The gene calls are TRBV5-6 and TRBJ1-4; weak D call: TRBD1 (5 bases). This CDR3 has 14 residues. Germline V gene lookup returns CDR1 SGHDT and CDR2 YYEEEE. V lost 0 bases and J lost 4, with 7 bases in between. The whole variable domain, filled in from reference TRBV5-6 and TRBJ1-4, reads DAGVTQSPTHLIKTRGQQVTLRCSPKSGHDTVSWYQQALGQGPQFIFQYYEEEERQRGNFPDRFSGHQFPNYSSELNVNALLLGDSALYLCASSLGTLNEKLFFGSGTQLSVL.

V usage is TRBV19 and J usage is TRBJ1-3, with a possible D match to TRBD1 (5 bases). The CDR3 is 16 residues long. With 0 bases removed from V and 2 bases from J, the gap between germline ends came to 11 bases. Germline V gene sequence: CDR1 LNHDA, CDR2 SQIVND (reference sequence). As DNA, the CDR3 is TGTGCCAGTAGTATAGATGGCAGGGCGGCTGGAAACACCATATATTTT. It codes for CASSIDGRAAGNTIYF.

The chain uses TRBV7-9 and TRBJ2-7, with a possible D match to TRBD2 (7 bases). Germline assignment: CDR1 SEHNR and CDR2 FQNEAQ (reference sequence). V was pared by 2 bases and J by 0 bases, with 11 bases between. The CDR3 length is 15 residues. The CDR3 region is CASSLRRGRSYEQYF. For the CDR3, the DNA is TGTGCCAGCAGCTTAAGGCGGGGGCGCTCCTACGAGCAGTACTTC.

The chain links TRBV9 to TRBJ2-2, with D tentatively TRBD1 (6 bases). The germline V gene has CDR1 SGDLS and CDR2 YYNGEE. The germline V and J ends were trimmed by 9 bases and 2 bases, with 11 bases remaining between them. The CDR3 is 13 residues long. The chain's CDR3 is CATQDRNTGELFF. CDR3 nucleotide sequence: TGTGCCACCCAGGACAGAAACACCGGGGAGCTGTTTTTT.

Remarks on this clone: The same CDR3 is also encoded by other DNA sequences in this sample. The chain uses TRBV6-5 and TRBJ1-3, with no clear D. V was pared by 7 bases and J by 0 bases, with 7 bases between. The CDR3 covers 13 residues. Germline loops: CDR1 MNHEY, CDR2 SVGAGI. The CDR3 sequence is CASNQDSGNTIYF. CDR3 sequence (DNA): TGTGCCAGCAATCAGGACTCTGGAAACACCATATATTTT.

This clone has just a few counts. The chain has TRBV5-4 and TRBJ2-2; TRBD1 matches 8 bases. Germline-derived CDR1 and CDR2 are SGHNT and YYREEE (reference sequence). This CDR3 comprises 14 residues. Trimming cost V 3 bases and J 6 bases; bases outside gene matches: 4. The CDR3 sequence: CASSSGGEAGELFF. CDR3 nucleotides: TGTGCCAGCAGCTCAGGGGGCGAGGCCGGGGAGCTGTTTTTT.

V usage is TRBV27 and J usage is TRBJ2-1, with TRBD2 matching 11 bases. The CDR3 spans 15 residues. The germline V gene encodes CDR1 MNHEY and CDR2 SMNVEV (reference sequence). V was clipped by 2 bases and J by 6 bases; unmatched bases: 3. The CDR3 DNA is TGTGCCAGCAGTTTAACACTAGCGGGAGTCAATGAGCAGTTCTTC. Its translation is CASSLTLAGVNEQFF.

This chain uses TRBV7-2 with TRBJ2-7; 8 nucleotides line up with TRBD1. V gave up 2 bases and J gave up 6 bases; unmatched junction bases: 6. The CDR3 extends over 14 amino acids. Germline-derived CDR1 and CDR2 are SGHTA and FQGNSA. Written as DNA, the CDR3 is TGTGCCAGCAGCTTACAGACAGGGGTAGGCGAGCAGTACTTC. Encoded protein: CASSLQTGVGEQYF.

A word on this clone: The same CDR3 also results from other DNA sequences found in this sample. The chain uses TRBV19 and TRBJ2-1; D could derive from TRBD1 or TRBD2 (6 bases each). V was trimmed by 3 bases and J by 2 bases, leaving 11 bases between them. This CDR3 has 15 residues. Germline CDR1 and CDR2: LNHDA and SQIVND (reference sequence). The chain's CDR3 is CASSIVGGTYNEQFF. The CDR3 DNA reads TGTGCCAGTAGTATCGTGGGGGGCACCTACAATGAGCAGTTCTTC. Looking up the rest from reference TRBV19 and TRBJ2-1 gives the full variable domain: DGGITQSPKYLFRKEGQNVTLSCEQNLNHDAMYWYRQDPGQGLRLIYYSQIVNDFQKGDIAEGYSVSREKKESFPLTVTSAQKNPTAFYLCASSIVGGTYNEQFFGPGTRLTVL.

This chain links TRBV5-1 with TRBJ2-7; 7 bases align to TRBD1. V lost 4 bases and J lost 1; bases outside the gene matches: 8. This CDR3 comprises 15 residues. The germline V gene has CDR1 SGHRS and CDR2 YFSETQ. The CDR3: CASSETGTVSYEQYF. DNA for the CDR3: TGCGCCAGCAGCGAAACCGGGACAGTATCCTACGAGCAGTACTTC.

This sequence joins TRBV4-3 and TRBJ2-7; TRBD2 is a possible D gene (6 bases). Per the germline V gene, CDR1 is LGHNA and CDR2 is YSLEER. The germline V and J ends were trimmed by 8 bases and 2 bases, with 16 bases remaining between them. The CDR3 loop spans 14 amino acids. The CDR3 nucleotides read TGCGCCAGCTCCCCTGGTGGAGGGACCTACGAGCAGTACTTC. It is translated as CASSPGGGTYEQYF.

In nucleotides, the CDR3 is TGTGCCAGCAGCTCTGGCTCGTTGGGGGTAGCGGGGGCCCGAACCGGGGAGCTGTTTTTT. Protein: CASSSGSLGVAGARTGELFF. The chain recombines TRBV7-6 with TRBJ2-2; 9 nucleotides agree with TRBD2. The CDR3 is made up of 20 amino acids. Germline CDR1 reads SGHVS; CDR2 reads FNYEAQ. The V segment lost 4 bases and the J segment 5 bases; nucleotides outside the gene matches: 20.

The chain recombines TRBV6-5 with TRBJ2-2; either TRBD1 or TRBD2 may fit D (5 bases each). Germline V gene data show CDR1 as MNHEY and CDR2 as SVGAGI. The CDR3 totals 15 residues. V lost 5 bases and J lost 1, with 11 bases in between. The DNA of the CDR3 is TGTGCCAGCAGTAACCGGGACGGGAACACCGGGGAGCTGTTTTTT. Encoded protein: CASSNRDGNTGELFF.

The chain uses TRBV7-6 and TRBJ2-2; D might be TRBD1 (6 bases). V lost 2 bases to trimming and J lost 4 bases, with 20 bases between them. The CDR3 length is 18 residues. Germline lookup yields CDR1 SGHVS and CDR2 FNYEAQ. The CDR3 DNA reads TGTGCCAGCAGCTTAATCCTAGGGGGAGAAGTCGCCACCGGGGAGCTGTTTTTT. It codes for CASSLILGGEVATGELFF.

The J gene is TRBJ2-5, the V gene TRBV7-2, with 12 positions matching TRBD2. The germline gives CDR1 SGHTA, CDR2 FQGNSA. The CDR3 is made up of 16 amino acids. The V segment lost 5 bases and the J segment 5 bases; nucleotides outside the gene matches: 9. This CDR3 is CASSPPRLAGVETQYF. In nucleotides, the CDR3 is TGTGCCAGCAGCCCCCCCCGACTAGCGGGAGTCGAGACCCAGTACTTC.

The rearrangement links TRBV21-1 to TRBJ1-5; the table's D call of TRBD1 was not tested on the DNA. TRBV21-1 represents a pseudogene. The CDR3 has 15 residues. The CDR3 DNA follows: TGTGCCAGCAGCAAAGATGGGGCGAGCAATCAGCCCCAGCATTTT. It codes for CASSKDGASNQPQHF.

The V call is TRBV4-3, the J call TRBJ1-5; a weak D match, TRBD1 (5 bases). Germline assignment: CDR1 LGHNA and CDR2 YSLEER. The CDR3 sequence is 14 residues long. Trimming removed 0 bases at V and 7 bases at J, with 10 bases between. CDR3: CASSQDQGQQPQHF. The CDR3 nucleotides read TGCGCCAGCAGCCAAGACCAGGGCCAACAGCCCCAGCATTTT.